The clone carrying this TCR beta chain was counted a few times. Libraries were prepared by immunoSEQ multiplex PCR; TCRdb keeps only in-frame clonotypes and omits some of them. The repertoire has 250,000 to 350,000 clones, approximately 88% of them found once; the top ten carry 3.5% to 4.5%. The data derive from a study of blood T cell repertoires in COVID-19. The CDR3 is 15 amino acids. Trimming at V came to 3 bases and at J to 2 bases, leaving 7 bases not matched to a gene. Germline V CDR1 and CDR2: DFQATT, SNEGSKA (reference sequence). This receptor was taken from a woman aged 45-65 years with active or convalescent COVID-19. V usage is TRBV20-1 and J usage is TRBJ1-2; TRBD1 matches at 9 bases. The source material was peripheral blood. CDR3 nucleotides: TGCAGTGCTAGTAACTCGGACAGGGGAAACTATGGCTACACCTTC. Translating gives CSASNSDRGNYGYTF.